This T cell receptor (beta chain) originates from a study of blood T cell repertoires in COVID-19. Trimming removed 2 bases from V and 4 bases from J; junction bases left unmatched: 2. CDR3 length equals 15 residues. Germline V CDR1 and CDR2: MNHEY, SVGAGI. Assay: immunoSEQ multiplex PCR; the TCRdb copy retains only in-frame clones and omits some. The sample has a few hundred thousand clones; roughly 87% are singletons. V and J are TRBV6-5 and TRBJ2-6, with 7 nucleotides matching TRBD1. This TCR derives from a woman younger than 45 who had recovered from COVID-19. What was sequenced was PBMCs or T cells enriched from blood (not recorded which). Here the CDR3 reads CASSYEGAGANVLTF. In nucleotides, the CDR3 is TGTGCCAGCAGTTACGAGGGGGCCGGGGCCAACGTCCTGACTTTC.